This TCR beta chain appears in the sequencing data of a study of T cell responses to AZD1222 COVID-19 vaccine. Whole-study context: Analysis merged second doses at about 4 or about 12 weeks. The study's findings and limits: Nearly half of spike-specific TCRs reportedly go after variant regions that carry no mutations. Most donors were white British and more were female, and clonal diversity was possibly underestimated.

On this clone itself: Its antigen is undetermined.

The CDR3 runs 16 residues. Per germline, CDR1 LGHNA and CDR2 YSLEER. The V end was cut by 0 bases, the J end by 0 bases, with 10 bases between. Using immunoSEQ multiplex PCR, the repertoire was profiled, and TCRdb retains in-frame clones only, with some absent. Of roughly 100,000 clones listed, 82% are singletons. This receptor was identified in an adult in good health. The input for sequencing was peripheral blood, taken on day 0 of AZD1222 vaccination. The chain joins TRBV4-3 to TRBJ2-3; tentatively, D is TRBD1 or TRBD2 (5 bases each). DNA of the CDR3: TGCGCCAGCAGCCAAGAATTGGGGGAAAGCACAGATACGCAGTATTTT. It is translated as CASSQELGESTDTQYF.